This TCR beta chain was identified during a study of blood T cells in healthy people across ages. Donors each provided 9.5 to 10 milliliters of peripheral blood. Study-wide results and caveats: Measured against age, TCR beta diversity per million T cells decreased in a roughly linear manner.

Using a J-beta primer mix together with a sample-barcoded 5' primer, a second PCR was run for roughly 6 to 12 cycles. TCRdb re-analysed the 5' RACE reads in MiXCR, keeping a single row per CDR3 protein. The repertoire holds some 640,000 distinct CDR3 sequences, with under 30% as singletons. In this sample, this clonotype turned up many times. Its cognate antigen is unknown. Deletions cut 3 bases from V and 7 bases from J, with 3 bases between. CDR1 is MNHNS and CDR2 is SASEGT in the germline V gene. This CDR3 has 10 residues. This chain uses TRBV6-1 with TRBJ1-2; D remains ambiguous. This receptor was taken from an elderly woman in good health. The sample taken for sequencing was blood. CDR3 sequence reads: CASSDRGYTF. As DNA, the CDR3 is TGTGCCAGCAGTGACCGTGGCTACACCTTC.